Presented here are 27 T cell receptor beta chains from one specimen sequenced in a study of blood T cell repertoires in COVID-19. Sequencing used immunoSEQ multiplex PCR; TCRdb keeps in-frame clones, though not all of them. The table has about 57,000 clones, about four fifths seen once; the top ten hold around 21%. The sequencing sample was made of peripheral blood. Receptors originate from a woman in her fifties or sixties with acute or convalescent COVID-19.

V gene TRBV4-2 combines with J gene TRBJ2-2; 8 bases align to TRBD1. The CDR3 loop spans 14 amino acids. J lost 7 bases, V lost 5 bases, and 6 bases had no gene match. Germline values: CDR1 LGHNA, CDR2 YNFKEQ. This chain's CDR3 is CASSKQGVSGELFF. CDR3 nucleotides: TGTGCCAGCAGCAAACAGGGGGTTAGCGGGGAGCTGTTTTTT.

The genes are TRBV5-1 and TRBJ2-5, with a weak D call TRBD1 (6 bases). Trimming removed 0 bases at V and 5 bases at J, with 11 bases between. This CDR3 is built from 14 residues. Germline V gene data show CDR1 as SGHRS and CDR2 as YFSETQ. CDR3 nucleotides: TGCGCCAGCAGCTTGGTGGGGGCGGGTGAGACCCAGTACTTC. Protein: CASSLVGAGETQYF.

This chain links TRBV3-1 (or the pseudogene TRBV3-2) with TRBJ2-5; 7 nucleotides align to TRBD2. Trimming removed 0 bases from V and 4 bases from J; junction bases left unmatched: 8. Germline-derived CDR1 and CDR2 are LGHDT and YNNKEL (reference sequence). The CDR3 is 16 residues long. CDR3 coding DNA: TGTGCCAGCAGCCAAGATCGTGGGGGGGAGGGAGAGACCCAGTACTTC. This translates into CASSQDRGGEGETQYF.

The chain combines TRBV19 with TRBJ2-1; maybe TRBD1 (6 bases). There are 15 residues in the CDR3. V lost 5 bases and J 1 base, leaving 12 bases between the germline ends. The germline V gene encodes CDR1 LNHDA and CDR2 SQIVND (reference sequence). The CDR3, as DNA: TGTGCCAGTAGTCCAACAGGGTGGTCCTACAATGAGCAGTTCTTC. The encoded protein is CASSPTGWSYNEQFF.

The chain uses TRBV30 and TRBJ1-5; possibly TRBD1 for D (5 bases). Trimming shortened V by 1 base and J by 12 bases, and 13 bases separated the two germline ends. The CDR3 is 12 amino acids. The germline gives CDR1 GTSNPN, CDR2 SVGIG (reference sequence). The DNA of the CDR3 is TGTGCCTGGAGTGACCCGTATCAGGGCCAGCATTTT. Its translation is CAWSDPYQGQHF.

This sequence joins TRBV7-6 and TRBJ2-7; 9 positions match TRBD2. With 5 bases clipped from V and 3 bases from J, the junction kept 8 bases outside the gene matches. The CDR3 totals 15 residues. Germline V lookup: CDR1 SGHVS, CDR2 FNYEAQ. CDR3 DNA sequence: TGTGCCAGCAGCCTCACTGGCGGGGGGGACTACGAGCAGTACTTC. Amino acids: CASSLTGGGDYEQYF.

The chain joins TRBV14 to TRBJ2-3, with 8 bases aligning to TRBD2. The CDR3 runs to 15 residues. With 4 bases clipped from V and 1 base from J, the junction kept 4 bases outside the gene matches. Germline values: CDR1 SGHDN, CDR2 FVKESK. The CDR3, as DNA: TGTGCCAGCAGCCGGCGGGGACTAGGCACAGATACGCAGTATTTT. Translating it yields CASSRRGLGTDTQYF.

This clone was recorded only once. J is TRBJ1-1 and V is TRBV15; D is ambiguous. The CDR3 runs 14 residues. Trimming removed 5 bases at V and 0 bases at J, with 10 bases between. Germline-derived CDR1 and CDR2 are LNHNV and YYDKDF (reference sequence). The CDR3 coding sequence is TGTGCCACCAGCGGCTCTGGCCTGAACACTGAAGCTTTCTTT. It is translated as CATSGSGLNTEAFF.

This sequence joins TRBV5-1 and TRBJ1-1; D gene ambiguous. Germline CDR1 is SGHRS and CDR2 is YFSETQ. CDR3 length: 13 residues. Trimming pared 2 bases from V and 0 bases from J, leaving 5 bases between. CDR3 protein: CASSFGMNTEAFF. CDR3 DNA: TGCGCCAGCAGCTTCGGGATGAACACTGAAGCTTTCTTT.

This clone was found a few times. The CDR3 nucleotides are TGTGCCAGTAGTGAGGCCTACGGTTGGAATCAGCCCCAGCATTTT. This codes for CASSEAYGWNQPQHF. V gene TRBV19 combines with J gene TRBJ1-5; D remains ambiguous. The V gene lost 5 bases and the J gene lost 4 bases, with 15 bases spanning the gap. The CDR3 length is 15 residues. From germline, CDR1 is LNHDA and CDR2 SQIVND (reference sequence).

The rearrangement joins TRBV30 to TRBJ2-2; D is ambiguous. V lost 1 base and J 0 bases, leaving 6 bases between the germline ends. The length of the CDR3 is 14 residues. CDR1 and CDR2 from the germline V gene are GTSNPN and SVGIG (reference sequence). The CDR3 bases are TGTGCCTGGAGTGGGGCAGCGAACACCGGGGAGCTGTTTTTT. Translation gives CAWSGAANTGELFF. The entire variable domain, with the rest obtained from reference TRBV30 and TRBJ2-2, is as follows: SQTIHQWPATLVQPVGSPLSLECTVEGTSNPNLYWYRQAAGRGLQLLFYSVGIGQISSEVPQNLSASRPQDRQFILSSKKLLLSDSGFYLCAWSGAANTGELFFGEGSRLTVL.

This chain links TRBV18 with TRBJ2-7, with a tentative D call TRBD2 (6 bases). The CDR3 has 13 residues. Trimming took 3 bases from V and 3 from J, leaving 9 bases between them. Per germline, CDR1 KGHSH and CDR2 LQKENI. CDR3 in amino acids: CASSPGGVYEQYF. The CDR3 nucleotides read TGTGCCAGCTCACCTGGCGGGGTCTACGAGCAGTACTTC.

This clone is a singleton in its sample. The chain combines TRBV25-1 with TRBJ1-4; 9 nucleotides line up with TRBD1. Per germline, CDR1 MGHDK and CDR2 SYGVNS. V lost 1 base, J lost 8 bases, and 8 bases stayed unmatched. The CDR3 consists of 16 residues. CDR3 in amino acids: CASSESFGTGWEKLFF. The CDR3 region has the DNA TGTGCCAGCAGTGAATCCTTCGGGACAGGGTGGGAAAAACTGTTTTTT. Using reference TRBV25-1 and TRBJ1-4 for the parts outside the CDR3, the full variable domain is EADIYQTPRYLVIGTGKKITLECSQTMGHDKMYWYQQDPGMELHLIHYSYGVNSTEKGDLSSESTVSRIRTEHFPLTLESARPSHTSQYLCASSESFGTGWEKLFFGSGTQLSVL.

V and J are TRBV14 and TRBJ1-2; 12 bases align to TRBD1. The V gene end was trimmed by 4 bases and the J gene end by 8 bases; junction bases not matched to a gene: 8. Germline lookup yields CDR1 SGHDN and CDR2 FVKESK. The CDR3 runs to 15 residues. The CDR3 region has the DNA TGTGCCAGCAGCCTCCGGGACAGGGGGCGAGGGGGCTACACCTTC. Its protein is CASSLRDRGRGGYTF.

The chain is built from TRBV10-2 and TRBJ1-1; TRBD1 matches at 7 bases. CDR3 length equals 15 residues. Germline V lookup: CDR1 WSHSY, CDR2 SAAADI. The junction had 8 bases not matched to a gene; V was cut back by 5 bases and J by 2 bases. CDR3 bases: TGCGCCAGCAGTACAGACAGGGTTAAAAACACTGAAGCTTTCTTT. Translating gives CASSTDRVKNTEAFF.

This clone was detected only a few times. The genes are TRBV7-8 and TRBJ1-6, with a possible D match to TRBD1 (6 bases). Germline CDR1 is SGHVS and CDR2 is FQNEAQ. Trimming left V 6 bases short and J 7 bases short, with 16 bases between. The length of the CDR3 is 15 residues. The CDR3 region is CASSSSRTVNSPLHF. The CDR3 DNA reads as TGTGCCAGCAGTAGCAGTCGGACAGTAAATTCACCCCTCCACTTT. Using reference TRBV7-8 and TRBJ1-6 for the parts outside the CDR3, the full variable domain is GAGVSQSPRYKVAKRGQDVALRCDPISGHVSLFWYQQALGQGPEFLTYFQNEAQLDKSGLPSDRFFAERPEGSVSTLKIQRTQQEDSAVYLCASSSSRTVNSPLHFGNGTRLTVT.

This chain's CDR3 is CASSWAAEQDGYTF. The CDR3 bases are TGTGCCAGCAGCTGGGCCGCCGAGCAGGATGGCTACACCTTC. This chain joins TRBV5-4 and TRBJ1-2; D is unclear. The V end lost 3 bases, the J end lost 6 bases, and 15 bases lay between the germline ends. The CDR3 is 14 residues long. Germline loops: CDR1 SGHNT, CDR2 YYREEE (reference sequence).

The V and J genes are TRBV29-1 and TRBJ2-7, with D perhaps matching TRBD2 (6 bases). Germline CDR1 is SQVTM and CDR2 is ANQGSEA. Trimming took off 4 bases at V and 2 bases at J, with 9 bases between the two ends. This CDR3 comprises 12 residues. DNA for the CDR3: TGCAGCGTTGCCCGGGGGACCTACGAGCAGTACTTC. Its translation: CSVARGTYEQYF.

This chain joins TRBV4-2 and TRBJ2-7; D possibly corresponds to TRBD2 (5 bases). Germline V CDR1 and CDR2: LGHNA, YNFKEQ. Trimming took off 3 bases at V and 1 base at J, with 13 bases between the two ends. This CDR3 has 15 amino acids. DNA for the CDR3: TGTGCCAGCAGCCACGGACTTGACGGATCCTACGAGCAGTACTTC. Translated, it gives CASSHGLDGSYEQYF.

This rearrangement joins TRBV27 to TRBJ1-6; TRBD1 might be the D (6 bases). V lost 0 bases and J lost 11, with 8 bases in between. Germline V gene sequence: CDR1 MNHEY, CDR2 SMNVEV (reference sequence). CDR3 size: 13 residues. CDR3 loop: CASSLSGGPPLHF. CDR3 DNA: TGTGCCAGCAGTTTATCGGGGGGGCCACCCCTCCACTTT.

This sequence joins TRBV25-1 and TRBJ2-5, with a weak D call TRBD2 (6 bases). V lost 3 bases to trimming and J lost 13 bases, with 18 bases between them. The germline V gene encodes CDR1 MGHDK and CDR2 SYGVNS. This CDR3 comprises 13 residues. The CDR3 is CASSDGGSASWYF. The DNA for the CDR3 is TGTGCCAGCAGTGATGGGGGGTCGGCCTCTTGGTACTTC.

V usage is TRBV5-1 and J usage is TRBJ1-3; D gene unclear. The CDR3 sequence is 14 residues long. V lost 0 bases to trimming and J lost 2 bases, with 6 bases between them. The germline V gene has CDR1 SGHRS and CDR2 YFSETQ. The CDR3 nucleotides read TGCGCCAGCAGCTTGGACGGGGCTGGAAACACCATATATTTT. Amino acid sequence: CASSLDGAGNTIYF.

DNA of the CDR3: TGTGCCACCAGTGAGGGGGGGAGTTGGGATACCGGGGAGCTGTTTTTT. Amino acid sequence: CATSEGGSWDTGELFF. The rearrangement links TRBV24-1 to TRBJ2-2; 7 bases are a match to TRBD2. Germline lookup yields CDR1 KGHDR and CDR2 SFDVKD. The CDR3 runs 16 residues. V shed 4 bases, J shed 5 bases, and the junction held 9 bases outside the gene matches.

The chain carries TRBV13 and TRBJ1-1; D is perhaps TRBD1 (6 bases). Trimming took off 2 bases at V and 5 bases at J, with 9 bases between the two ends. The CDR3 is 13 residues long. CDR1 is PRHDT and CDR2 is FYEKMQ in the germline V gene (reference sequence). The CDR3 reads CASSLQGRTEAFF. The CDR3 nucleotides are TGTGCCAGCAGCTTACAGGGGCGTACTGAAGCTTTCTTT.

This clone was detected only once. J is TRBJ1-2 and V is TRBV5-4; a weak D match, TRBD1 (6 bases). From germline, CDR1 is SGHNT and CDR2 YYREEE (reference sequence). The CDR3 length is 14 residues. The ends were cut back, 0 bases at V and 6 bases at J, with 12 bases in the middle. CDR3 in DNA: TGTGCCAGCAGCTTGGCCAACAGGGAACATGGCTACACCTTC. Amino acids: CASSLANREHGYTF. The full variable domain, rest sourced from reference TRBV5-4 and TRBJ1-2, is ETGVTQSPTHLIKTRGQQVTLRCSSQSGHNTVSWYQQALGQGPQFIFQYYREEENGRGNFPPRFSGLQFPNYSSELNVNALELDDSALYLCASSLANREHGYTFGSGTRLTVV.

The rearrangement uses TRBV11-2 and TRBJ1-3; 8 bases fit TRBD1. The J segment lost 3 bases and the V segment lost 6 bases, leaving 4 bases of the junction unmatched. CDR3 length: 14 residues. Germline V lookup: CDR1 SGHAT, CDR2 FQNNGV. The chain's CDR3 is CASRETGGGNTIYF. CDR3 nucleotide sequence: TGTGCCAGCAGAGAAACAGGGGGTGGAAACACCATATATTTT.

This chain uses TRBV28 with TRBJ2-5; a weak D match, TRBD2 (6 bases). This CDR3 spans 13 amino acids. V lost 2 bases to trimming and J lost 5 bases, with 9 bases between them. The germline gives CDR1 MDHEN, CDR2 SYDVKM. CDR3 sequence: CASSLRRGETQYF. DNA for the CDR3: TGTGCCAGCAGTTTACGCCGGGGGGAGACCCAGTACTTC.